This T cell receptor (beta chain) was captured in a study of blood T cell repertoires in COVID-19. Seattle patients were enrolled while actively infected and followed longitudinally. The CDR3 is 13 amino acids. Per the germline V gene, CDR1 is GTSNPN and CDR2 is SVGIG (reference sequence). V gave up 5 bases and J gave up 1 base, with 9 bases separating them. As handled by the study authors: It was from reference gene primer amplification that nucleated cell counts were estimated. Only in-frame clones appear in the TCRdb table, and some are missing; sequencing was by immunoSEQ multiplex PCR. From that table come the V and J calls and clone size; the DNA was used to work out D and trimming. Of about 230,000 clones in the sample, roughly 76% are singletons; the top ten hold around 7%. This clone was recorded once.

This TCR derives from a woman aged 80 or older with COVID-19, enrolled during active disease. The rearrangement uses TRBV30 and TRBJ1-3, with D unclear. Material for sequencing was peripheral blood. The CDR3 DNA follows: TGTGCCTGGGCGGGAGGTTCTGGAAACACCATATATTTT. Protein sequence: CAWAGGSGNTIYF.